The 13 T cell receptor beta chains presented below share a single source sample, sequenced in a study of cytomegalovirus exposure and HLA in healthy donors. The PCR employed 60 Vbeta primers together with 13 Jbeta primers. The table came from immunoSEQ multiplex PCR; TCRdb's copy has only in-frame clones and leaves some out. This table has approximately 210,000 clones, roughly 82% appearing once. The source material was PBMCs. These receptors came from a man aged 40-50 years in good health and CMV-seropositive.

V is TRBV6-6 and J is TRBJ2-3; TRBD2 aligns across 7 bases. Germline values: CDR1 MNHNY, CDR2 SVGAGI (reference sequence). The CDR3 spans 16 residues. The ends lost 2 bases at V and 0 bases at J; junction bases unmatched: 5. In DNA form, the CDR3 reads TGTGCCAGCAGTTACATGACTAGCCCTAGCACAGATACGCAGTATTTT. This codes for CASSYMTSPSTDTQYF.

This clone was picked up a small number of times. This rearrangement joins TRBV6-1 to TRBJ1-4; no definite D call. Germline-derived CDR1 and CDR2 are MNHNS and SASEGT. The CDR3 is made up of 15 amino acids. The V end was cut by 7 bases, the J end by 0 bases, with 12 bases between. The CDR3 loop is CASNYETATNEKLFF. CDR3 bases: TGTGCCAGCAACTACGAGACGGCAACTAATGAAAAACTGTTTTTT.

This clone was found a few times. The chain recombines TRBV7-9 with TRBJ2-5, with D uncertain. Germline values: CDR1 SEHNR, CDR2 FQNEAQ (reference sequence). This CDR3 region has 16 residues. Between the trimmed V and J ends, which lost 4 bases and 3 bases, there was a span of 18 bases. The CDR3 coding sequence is TGTGCCAGCAGCTACCCTAATCTACCCATCGAAGAGACCCAGTACTTC. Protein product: CASSYPNLPIEETQYF.

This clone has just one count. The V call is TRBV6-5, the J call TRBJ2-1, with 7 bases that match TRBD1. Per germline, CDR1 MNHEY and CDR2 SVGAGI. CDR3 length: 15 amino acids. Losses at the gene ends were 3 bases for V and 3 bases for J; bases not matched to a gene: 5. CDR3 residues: CASSYLDRDYNEQFF. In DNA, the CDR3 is TGTGCCAGCAGTTATTTAGACAGGGACTACAATGAGCAGTTCTTC.

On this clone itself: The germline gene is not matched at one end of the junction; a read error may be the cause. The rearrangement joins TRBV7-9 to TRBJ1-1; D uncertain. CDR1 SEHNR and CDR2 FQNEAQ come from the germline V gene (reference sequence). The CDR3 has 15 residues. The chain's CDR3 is CSSSPPGGGTTEAFF. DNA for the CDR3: TGTTCCAGCAGCCCCCCTGGCGGAGGCACCACTGAAGCTTTCTTT. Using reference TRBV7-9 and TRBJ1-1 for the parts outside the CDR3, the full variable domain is DTGVSQNPRHKITKRGQNVTFRCDPISEHNRLYWYRQTLGQGPEFLTYFQNEAQLEKSRLLSDRFSAERPKGSFSTLEIQRTEQGDSAMYLCSSSPPGGGTTEAFFGQGTRLTVV.

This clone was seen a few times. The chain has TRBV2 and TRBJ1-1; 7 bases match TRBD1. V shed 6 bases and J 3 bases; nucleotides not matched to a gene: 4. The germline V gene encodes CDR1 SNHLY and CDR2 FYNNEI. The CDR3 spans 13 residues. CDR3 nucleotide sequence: TGTGCCAGCAGCCGACAGGGCTACACTGAAGCTTTCTTT. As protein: CASSRQGYTEAFF.

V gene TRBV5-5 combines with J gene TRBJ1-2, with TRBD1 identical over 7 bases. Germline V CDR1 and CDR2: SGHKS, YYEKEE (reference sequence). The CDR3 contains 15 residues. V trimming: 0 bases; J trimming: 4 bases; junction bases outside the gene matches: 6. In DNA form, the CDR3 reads TGTGCCAGCAGCTTGGAGACAGGGTTTCCCTATGGCTACACCTTC. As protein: CASSLETGFPYGYTF.

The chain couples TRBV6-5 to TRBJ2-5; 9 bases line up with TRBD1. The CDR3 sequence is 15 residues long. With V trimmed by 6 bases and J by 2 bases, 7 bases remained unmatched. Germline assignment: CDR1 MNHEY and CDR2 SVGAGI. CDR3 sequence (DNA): TGTGCCAGCAGATCAGGACAGGGGCGTCAAGAGACCCAGTACTTC. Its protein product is CASRSGQGRQETQYF.

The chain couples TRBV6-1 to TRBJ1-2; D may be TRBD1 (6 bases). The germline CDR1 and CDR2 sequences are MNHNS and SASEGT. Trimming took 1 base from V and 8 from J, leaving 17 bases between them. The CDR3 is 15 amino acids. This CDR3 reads CASSEGGRGPWGYTF. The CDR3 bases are TGTGCCAGCAGTGAAGGGGGCAGGGGTCCTTGGGGCTACACCTTC.

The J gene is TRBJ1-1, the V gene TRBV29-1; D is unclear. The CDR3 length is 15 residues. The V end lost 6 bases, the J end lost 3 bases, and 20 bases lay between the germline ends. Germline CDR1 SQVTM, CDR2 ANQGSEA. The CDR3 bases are TGCAGCGTAACCCCGCACGGCAGGCGGGACACTGAAGCTTTCTTT. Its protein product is CSVTPHGRRDTEAFF. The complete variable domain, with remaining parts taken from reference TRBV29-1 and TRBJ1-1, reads SAVISQKPSRDICQRGTSLTIQCQVDSQVTMMFWYRQQPGQSLTLIATANQGSEATYESGFVIDKFPISRPNLTFSTLTVSNMSPEDSSIYLCSVTPHGRRDTEAFFGQGTRLTVV.

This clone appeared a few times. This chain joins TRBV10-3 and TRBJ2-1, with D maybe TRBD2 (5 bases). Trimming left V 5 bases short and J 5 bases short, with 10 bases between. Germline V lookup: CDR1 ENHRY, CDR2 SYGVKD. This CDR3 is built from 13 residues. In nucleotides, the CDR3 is TGTGCCATCAGTACGGGATCCGACAATGAGCAGTTCTTC. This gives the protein CAISTGSDNEQFF.

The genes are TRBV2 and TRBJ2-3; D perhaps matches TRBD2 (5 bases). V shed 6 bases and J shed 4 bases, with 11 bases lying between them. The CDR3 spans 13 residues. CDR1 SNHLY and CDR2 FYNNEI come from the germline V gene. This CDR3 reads CASSTRRSDTQYF. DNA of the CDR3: TGTGCCAGCAGCACTAGACGGTCAGATACGCAGTATTTT. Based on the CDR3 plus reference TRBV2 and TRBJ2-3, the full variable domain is EPEVTQTPSHQVTQMGQEVILRCVPISNHLYFYWYRQILGQKVEFLVSFYNNEISEKSEIFDDQFSVERPDGSNFTLKIRSTKLEDSAMYFCASSTRRSDTQYFGPGTRLTVL.

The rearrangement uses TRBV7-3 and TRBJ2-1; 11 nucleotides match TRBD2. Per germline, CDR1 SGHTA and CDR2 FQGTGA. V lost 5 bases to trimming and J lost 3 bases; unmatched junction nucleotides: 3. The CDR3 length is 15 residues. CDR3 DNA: TGTGCCAGCAGCCTAGCGGGAGGTATCTACAATGAGCAGTTCTTC. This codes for CASSLAGGIYNEQFF.